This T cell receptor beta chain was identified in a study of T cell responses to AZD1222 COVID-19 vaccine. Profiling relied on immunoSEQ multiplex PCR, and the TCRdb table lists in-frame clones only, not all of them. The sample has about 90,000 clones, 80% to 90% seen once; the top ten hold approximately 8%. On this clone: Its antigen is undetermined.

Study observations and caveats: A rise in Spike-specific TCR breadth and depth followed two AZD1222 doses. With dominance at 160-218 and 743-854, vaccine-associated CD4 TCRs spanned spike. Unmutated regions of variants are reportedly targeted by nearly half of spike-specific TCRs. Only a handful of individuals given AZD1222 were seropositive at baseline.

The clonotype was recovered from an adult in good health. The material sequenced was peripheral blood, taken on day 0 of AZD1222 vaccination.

The CDR3 sequence: CATSRSGTSTDTQYF. Here the CDR3 DNA reads TGTGCCACCAGCAGAAGCGGGACTAGCACAGATACGCAGTATTTT. The chain uses TRBV15 and TRBJ2-3, with 7 bases that match TRBD2. CDR1 is LNHNV, CDR2 YYDKDF, per germline (reference sequence). The CDR3 is made up of 15 amino acids. V trimming: 2 bases; J trimming: 0 bases; junction bases outside the gene matches: 2.